Detailed here is one TCR beta chain. The data were obtained in a study of glioma-infiltrating T cells after dendritic cell vaccination. In the study overall: Autologous tumor lysate-pulsed dendritic cell vaccination was given between the early 2000s and the early 2010s.

The protocol was immunoSEQ multiplex PCR, while the TCRdb copy is restricted to in-frame clones and leaves out a portion. Among nearly 85,000 clones listed, 85% to 90% were seen once. Germline V CDR1 and CDR2: MNHNY, SVGAGI (reference sequence). V lost 8 bases, J lost 7 bases, and 5 bases stayed unmatched. The length of the CDR3 is 13 residues. The material sequenced was blood, taken before dendritic cell vaccination. This chain connects TRBV6-6 to TRBJ2-2; TRBD2 matches at 9 bases. The clonotype was recovered from a human donor with glioblastoma. In DNA form, the CDR3 reads TGTGCCAGCGTTAGCGGGGGTGGCGGGGAGCTGTTTTTT. Amino acid sequence: CASVSGGGGELFF.